This T cell receptor beta chain stems from a study of regulatory T cells in long-lasting Graves disease. Study-level points and caveats: Newly diagnosed disease favored TRBV20-1 and TRBJ2-1 over persistent disease. Persistent patients had a count of shared public clonotypes (2,741) that exceeded that of new patients (966).

The CDR3 totals 13 residues. The V gene's germline CDR1 is SNHLY and CDR2 FYNNEI. The V end was cut by 6 bases, the J end by 8 bases, with 14 bases between. Only a few counts were recorded for this clonotype. The antigen remains unidentified. Time point: persistent/refractory GD, antithyroid drugs over 5 years with positive TRAb. RNA extracted from PBMCs served as the sequencing template. Through Arm-PCR of CDR3 regions and iRepertoire HTBI primers, TCR beta libraries were built. TCRdb ran MiXCR on the multiplex PCR reads and lists one entry per CDR3 protein. Here the sample spans 350,000 to 500,000 distinct CDR3 sequences, roughly a fifth being singletons.

The sequence was obtained from a female donor with Graves disease. This sequence joins TRBV2 and TRBJ1-5, with a tentative D call TRBD1 (5 bases). The input for sequencing was peripheral blood mononuclear cells (PBMCs), taken when the disease was refractory, from a patient treated with antithyroid drugs. CDR3 region: CASSPGLTEPQHF. The CDR3 DNA follows: TGTGCCAGCAGCCCAGGGTTAACGGAGCCCCAGCATTTT. Variable domain in full (rest from reference TRBV2 and TRBJ1-5): EPEVTQTPSHQVTQMGQEVILRCVPISNHLYFYWYRQILGQKVEFLVSFYNNEISEKSEIFDDQFSVERPDGSNFTLKIRSTKLEDSAMYFCASSPGLTEPQHFGDGTRLSIL.